This T cell receptor (beta chain) was captured by sequencing in a study of blood T cell repertoires in COVID-19. In the study overall: Samples of COVID-19 (acute and convalescent) were obtained from the United States, Italy and Spain. T cells, B-cell-depleted T cells, or PBMCs provided the cDNA or gDNA that served as material.

Enrollees, about 18 to 95 years old, lived in some 24 US areas. V lost 5 bases and J lost 4, with 18 bases in between. Germline V lookup: CDR1 SEHNR, CDR2 FQNEAQ (reference sequence). There are 15 residues in the CDR3. Generated by immunoSEQ multiplex PCR, the TCRdb table keeps only in-frame clones and is missing some. The data contain 260,000 or so clones, over 75% of them singletons. This receptor was obtained from a man younger than 30 who had recovered from COVID-19. V usage is TRBV7-9 and J usage is TRBJ2-7, with TRBD1 as a possible D gene (6 bases). Material: PBMCs or T cells enriched from blood (not recorded which). In nucleotides, the CDR3 is TGTGCCAGCAGCGTCCGAGGGGGACAACTTTACGAGCAGTACTTC. Translated: CASSVRGGQLYEQYF.